Following are 29 T cell receptor beta chains from one sample sequenced in a study of T cell repertoires in cytomegalovirus infection. No cognate antigen is known for these TCRs. In TCRdb, the reads were re-called with MiXCR into one record per CDR3 protein. The table lists some 110,000 distinct CDR3 sequences, 32% of them singletons. The source material was CD8+ T cells from cultured PBMCs, sampled from culture after CMV antigen stimulation. The receptors stem from a human donor in good health (CMV status not recorded). Some clones in this sample may be carry-over from other donors' samples.

The chain combines TRBV2 with TRBJ1-1; no definite D call. The CDR3 spans 12 residues. CDR1 SNHLY and CDR2 FYNNEI come from the germline V gene. The V end was cut by 6 bases, the J end by 5 bases, with 10 bases between. The CDR3 region is CASSEEATEAFF. The DNA for the CDR3 is TGTGCCAGCAGCGAGGAAGCGACTGAAGCTTTCTTT.

This clonotype has only a few counts. The chain is built from TRBV11-2 and TRBJ1-3; D call uncertain. Germline V lookup: CDR1 SGHAT, CDR2 FQNNGV. The CDR3 is 15 residues long. V was pared by 10 bases and J by 0 bases, with 16 bases between. This CDR3 is CATQAGSSSGNTIYF. In DNA, the CDR3 is TGTGCCACCCAGGCGGGCAGCAGCTCTGGAAACACCATATATTTT.

Many counts were recorded for this clonotype. The chain links TRBV28 to TRBJ1-2, with 10 bases fitting TRBD1. CDR1 and CDR2 from the germline V gene are MDHEN and SYDVKM. CDR3 length: 19 residues. Trimming at V came to 6 bases and at J to 4 bases, leaving 20 bases not matched to a gene. DNA of the CDR3: TGTGCCAGCAGCGATAGCAGGGGGACAGGGGATTATAGGGCCTATGGCTACACCTTC. Protein: CASSDSRGTGDYRAYGYTF.

This clonotype was seen at least ten times. This chain connects TRBV7-6 to TRBJ1-4, with D possibly being TRBD1 (5 bases). The CDR3 is 15 amino acids. Germline values: CDR1 SGHVS, CDR2 FNYEAQ. Trimming cost V 3 bases and J 0 bases, with 8 bases left between them. The CDR3 bases are TGTGCCAGCAGCTTTGAAGGGGCAACTAATGAAAAACTGTTTTTT. Amino acid sequence: CASSFEGATNEKLFF.

The V gene is TRBV20-1, the J gene TRBJ2-7; 8 bases align to TRBD2. J lost 4 bases, V lost 0 bases, and 8 bases had no gene match. The CDR3 consists of 15 residues. Germline loops: CDR1 DFQATT, CDR2 SNEGSKA (reference sequence). The DNA for the CDR3 is TGCAGTGCTAGAGATAGGTCGGGGGGGCCGTACGAGCAGTACTTC. It codes for CSARDRSGGPYEQYF.

This rearrangement joins TRBV5-4 to TRBJ2-7, with D perhaps matching TRBD1 (6 bases). The germline CDR1 and CDR2 sequences are SGHNT and YYREEE (reference sequence). The CDR3 runs to 14 residues. Deletions cut 2 bases from V and 2 bases from J, with 11 bases between. The CDR3 DNA follows: TGTGCCAGCAGCTTTACCGGGACACCCTACGAGCAGTACTTC. It is translated as CASSFTGTPYEQYF.

This clonotype turned up a few times. V is TRBV6-5 and J is TRBJ2-1; 12 positions match TRBD2. From germline, CDR1 is MNHEY and CDR2 SVGAGI. After removal of 2 bases from V and 3 bases from J, the junction contained 5 bases not matched to a gene. The CDR3 consists of 17 residues. Here the CDR3 DNA reads TGTGCCAGCAGTTACCTCGGACTAGCGGGACACTACAATGAGCAGTTCTTC. The encoded protein is CASSYLGLAGHYNEQFF.

This clonotype has a handful of counts. The CDR3: CASSPGWYHRGYTF. CDR3 DNA sequence: TGTGCCAGCAGCCCGGGGTGGTACCATCGGGGCTACACCTTC. V is TRBV5-6 and J is TRBJ1-2, with unresolved D. Per germline, CDR1 SGHDT and CDR2 YYEEEE. The length of the CDR3 is 14 residues. V lost 4 bases to trimming and J lost 8 bases, with 18 bases between them.

The chain joins TRBV12-3 or TRBV12-4 to TRBJ1-1; no firm D call. With 5 bases removed from V and 0 bases from J, the gap between germline ends came to 10 bases. This CDR3 has 14 amino acids. The CDR3 DNA sequence: TGTGCCAGCAGTGCACGGGCATTGAACACTGAAGCTTTCTTT. Amino acids: CASSARALNTEAFF.

This clonotype has at least ten counts. The chain couples TRBV7-8 to TRBJ1-4; D remains unclear. Between the trimmed V and J ends, which lost 2 bases and 5 bases, there was a span of 15 bases. There are 16 residues in the CDR3. Germline CDR1 and CDR2: SGHVS and FQNEAQ. The CDR3 loop is CASSLRPLGSNEKLFF. The CDR3 DNA reads as TGTGCCAGCAGCTTAAGGCCTTTGGGATCAAATGAAAAACTGTTTTTT.

V is TRBV7-9 and J is TRBJ1-1; D is ambiguous. V was shortened by 1 base and J by 8 bases, with 11 bases between the two germline ends. Germline-derived CDR1 and CDR2 are SEHNR and FQNEAQ (reference sequence). This CDR3 region has 13 residues. This CDR3 is CASSLGASREAFF. CDR3 DNA: TGTGCCAGCAGCTTAGGGGCGTCCCGGGAAGCTTTCTTT.

The table lists this clonotype with a few counts. The chain couples TRBV12-3 or TRBV12-4 to TRBJ1-4; tentatively, D is TRBD1 (5 bases). The CDR3 runs 17 residues. The V end was cut by 3 bases, the J end by 4 bases, with 18 bases between. The chain's CDR3 is CASSFSVDGGVNEKLFF. CDR3 coding DNA: TGTGCCAGCAGTTTTTCAGTCGACGGGGGAGTTAATGAAAAACTGTTTTTT.

This clonotype was detected many times. CDR3 coding DNA: TGTGCCAGCAGCCGAATTATGGCAGATACGCAGTATTTT. It translates to CASSRIMADTQYF. The chain links TRBV7-2 to TRBJ2-3, with D hard to call. The CDR3 length is 13 residues. Germline CDR1 SGHTA, CDR2 FQGNSA. V lost 5 bases and J lost 4, with 10 bases in between.

In DNA, the CDR3 is TGTGCCAGCAGCCAAGGCCCTAGCGGGGTCACAGATACGCAGTATTTT. Translation: CASSQGPSGVTDTQYF. The chain employs TRBV4-2 and TRBJ2-3; 9 positions match TRBD2. J lost 2 bases, V lost 1 base, and 4 bases had no gene match. Germline CDR1 LGHNA, CDR2 YNFKEQ. The CDR3 totals 16 residues.

This clonotype was counted between two and nine times. The rearrangement joins TRBV4-1 to TRBJ2-7; TRBD1 matches 9 bases. The CDR3 is 15 residues long. Germline assignment: CDR1 MGHRA and CDR2 YSYEKL. The J segment lost 5 bases and the V segment lost 0 bases, leaving 5 bases of the junction unmatched. Here the CDR3 DNA reads TGCGCCAGCAGCCAAGATTCCGGGACAGGGAACGAGCAGTACTTC. Encoded protein: CASSQDSGTGNEQYF.

This clonotype came up a few times. V usage is TRBV6-5 and J usage is TRBJ1-6; 7 positions match TRBD1. CDR1 and CDR2 (germline): MNHEY, SVGAGI. V was pared by 2 bases and J by 4 bases, with 14 bases of the junction left unmatched. CDR3 length: 19 residues. The CDR3 sequence: CASSYKGTVYPGYNSPLHF. The CDR3 DNA reads as TGTGCCAGCAGTTACAAAGGGACAGTCTACCCTGGGTATAATTCACCCCTCCACTTT.

The genes are TRBV19 and TRBJ1-6; the match to TRBD1 covers 8 bases. CDR3 length equals 15 residues. The trim removed 3 bases at V and 7 bases at J, leaving 5 bases unmatched. CDR1 and CDR2 (germline): LNHDA, SQIVND (reference sequence). The chain's CDR3 is CASSMAGQGNSPLHF. The CDR3 DNA sequence: TGTGCCAGTAGTATGGCTGGACAGGGAAATTCACCCCTCCACTTT.

The chain uses TRBV11-1 and TRBJ1-1; D not certain. The CDR3 extends over 15 amino acids. CDR1 is SGHAT and CDR2 is FQDESV in the germline V gene (reference sequence). The V and J ends lost 2 bases and 0 bases respectively, with 10 bases between them. The chain's CDR3 is CASSLTVAMNTEAFF. CDR3 bases: TGTGCCAGCAGCTTAACCGTCGCCATGAACACTGAAGCTTTCTTT.

The chain has TRBV27 and TRBJ2-7; D is possibly TRBD2 (6 bases). V gave up 0 bases and J gave up 0 bases, with 12 bases separating them. Germline-derived CDR1 and CDR2 are MNHEY and SMNVEV (reference sequence). This CDR3 spans 16 amino acids. The CDR3 protein is CASSLSLPGDSYEQYF. For the CDR3, the DNA is TGTGCCAGCAGTTTATCTCTTCCGGGGGACTCCTACGAGCAGTACTTC.

This clonotype was seen repeatedly, ten times or more. This chain links TRBV7-2 with TRBJ1-1; no clear D. Trimming shortened V by 1 base and J by 8 bases, and 8 bases separated the two germline ends. The germline gives CDR1 SGHTA, CDR2 FQGNSA. This CDR3 spans 12 amino acids. CDR3 residues: CASSLGPYEAFF. CDR3 coding DNA: TGTGCCAGCAGCTTAGGCCCGTACGAAGCTTTCTTT. The complete variable domain, with remaining parts taken from reference TRBV7-2 and TRBJ1-1, reads GAGVSQSPSNKVTEKGKDVELRCDPISGHTALYWYRQSLGQGLEFLIYFQGNSAPDKSGLPSDRFSAERTGGSVSTLTIQRTQQEDSAVYLCASSLGPYEAFFGQGTRLTVV.

V and J are TRBV6-5 and TRBJ1-3; TRBD1 is a possible D gene (6 bases). CDR1 is MNHEY and CDR2 is SVGAGI in the germline V gene. V lost 8 bases, J lost 5 bases, and 16 bases lay in between. The length of the CDR3 is 14 residues. This chain's CDR3 is CASHTTGSRNTIYF. For the CDR3, the DNA is TGTGCCAGCCATACCACAGGGTCCCGAAACACCATATATTTT.

This clonotype was picked up a small number of times. The rearrangement joins TRBV4-1 to TRBJ1-1, with D hard to call. This CDR3 comprises 12 residues. V was cut by 4 bases and J by 7 bases, with 10 bases left in between. The germline V gene has CDR1 MGHRA and CDR2 YSYEKL. This chain's CDR3 is CASSLTGSEAFF. CDR3 sequence (DNA): TGCGCCAGCAGCCTGACCGGGAGTGAAGCTTTCTTT.

The chain is built from TRBV12-3 or TRBV12-4 and TRBJ1-5; D unresolved. With 5 bases removed from V and 7 bases from J, the gap between germline ends came to 18 bases. This CDR3 is built from 15 residues. The CDR3 DNA reads TGTGCCAGCAGTCCCCTGGCGGTTATTAGCCAGCCCCAGCATTTT. It codes for CASSPLAVISQPQHF.

The chain joins TRBV5-6 to TRBJ1-2; D is unclear. The germline V gene has CDR1 SGHDT and CDR2 YYEEEE. The CDR3 runs 13 residues. Trimming shortened V by 0 bases and J by 5 bases, and 8 bases separated the two germline ends. For the CDR3, the DNA is TGTGCCAGCAGCTTGGACTGGGGTTATGGCTACACCTTC. Amino acid sequence: CASSLDWGYGYTF.

The chain employs TRBV13 and TRBJ2-1; TRBD2 matches 7 bases. V dropped 5 bases and J dropped 10; count of bases not matched to a gene: 11. Germline loops: CDR1 PRHDT, CDR2 FYEKMQ (reference sequence). The CDR3 has 14 amino acids. The chain's CDR3 is CASSPQAGFREQFF. The CDR3 nucleotides read TGTGCCAGCAGCCCCCAAGCGGGGTTCAGGGAGCAGTTCTTC.

The chain recombines TRBV6-6 with TRBJ2-1; D may be TRBD2 (5 bases). This CDR3 is 16 amino acids long. With 0 bases removed from V and 6 bases from J, the gap between germline ends came to 15 bases. The germline V gene encodes CDR1 MNHNY and CDR2 SVGAGI (reference sequence). CDR3 in amino acids: CASSYSASPMSNEQFF. CDR3 DNA: TGTGCCAGCAGTTACTCGGCTAGCCCTATGAGCAATGAGCAGTTCTTC.

This clonotype was recorded many times. The gene calls are TRBV6-1 and TRBJ1-5; D gene uncertain. The germline V gene encodes CDR1 MNHNS and CDR2 SASEGT. This CDR3 comprises 15 residues. The V end was cut by 6 bases, the J end by 0 bases, with 12 bases between. For the CDR3, the DNA is TGTGCCAGCAGGCCCTCTGGGGATAGCAATCAGCCCCAGCATTTT. Its translation: CASRPSGDSNQPQHF.

For the CDR3, the DNA is TGTGCCAGCAGTTTAGGGGACAGGGAAGTCACTGAAGCTTTCTTT. Its protein product is CASSLGDREVTEAFF. The V and J genes are TRBV12-3 or TRBV12-4 and TRBJ1-1; 9 bases align to TRBD1. The CDR3 is made up of 15 amino acids. After removal of 1 base from V and 4 bases from J, the junction contained 4 bases not matched to a gene.

This clonotype occurred many times. V usage is TRBV18 and J usage is TRBJ2-1, with 10 bases matching TRBD1. The V and J ends lost 4 bases and 7 bases, in that order; junction bases with no gene match: 7. The CDR3 spans 15 residues. Looked up from germline, CDR1 is KGHSH and CDR2 is LQKENI. The CDR3 protein is CASSLGTGDLNEQFF. The CDR3 DNA sequence: TGTGCCAGCTCACTAGGGACAGGGGACTTGAATGAGCAGTTCTTC.